These 9 T cell receptor beta chains were sequenced from one sample in a study of blood T cells in healthy people across ages (dated by TCRdb to the mid-2010s). The method behind the library was 5' RACE. These reads were obtained on an Illumina HiSeq 2500. The second PCR ran for roughly 7 to 11 cycles and used a J-beta primer mix along with a sample-barcoded 5' primer. TCRdb cleaned the public reads at Q25 with fastp, built clones with MiXCR and kept in-frame beta chains. Identical CDR3 protein sequences are pooled into one entry, listed with their most common genes and DNA. Within this sample are about 780,000 distinct CDR3 sequences, with roughly 46% of them counted one time only. The ten largest make up roughly 20% of the sample. The material sequenced was blood. The receptors were gathered from a man aged 80 or over in good health.

The V and J genes are TRBV5-1 and TRBJ2-1, with 7 bases that match TRBD2. Unmatched junction bases numbered 13, after V lost 0 bases and J lost 10 bases. CDR3 length: 16 residues. The germline gives CDR1 SGHRS, CDR2 YFSETQ. The CDR3 DNA is TGCGCCAGCAGCTTGGCCCAGGTGACTAGCCTGGGAGAGCAGTTCTTC. As protein: CASSLAQVTSLGEQFF.

This clonotype was picked up a small number of times. This sequence joins TRBV2 and TRBJ1-2; D remains unclear. The CDR3 consists of 13 residues. CDR1 is SNHLY and CDR2 is FYNNEI in the germline V gene. V was clipped by 5 bases and J by 1 base, with 8 bases between them. This chain's CDR3 is CASSRGFNYGYTF. In DNA form, the CDR3 reads TGTGCCAGCAGTCGCGGATTTAACTATGGCTACACCTTC. Supplemented by reference TRBV2 and TRBJ1-2, the full variable domain reads EPEVTQTPSHQVTQMGQEVILRCVPISNHLYFYWYRQILGQKVEFLVSFYNNEISEKSEIFDDQFSVERPDGSNFTLKIRSTKLEDSAMYFCASSRGFNYGYTFGSGTRLTVV.

The gene calls are TRBV9 and TRBJ1-2, with 7 nucleotides matching TRBD1. The J segment lost 4 bases and the V segment lost 2 bases, leaving 2 bases of the junction unmatched. The V gene's germline CDR1 is SGDLS and CDR2 YYNGEE. There are 13 residues in the CDR3. The DNA for the CDR3 is TGTGCCAGCAGCGTTTCAGGGGGCTATGGCTACACCTTC. It encodes CASSVSGGYGYTF.

This clonotype was recorded a few times. In DNA, the CDR3 is TGTGCCAGCAGCTATTTAGCGGGAGTCTCCTACAATGAGCAGTTCTTC. This sequence encodes CASSYLAGVSYNEQFF. The chain links TRBV7-2 to TRBJ2-1, with 9 bases fitting TRBD2. V lost 4 bases, J lost 0 bases, and 4 bases stayed unmatched. CDR1 SGHTA and CDR2 FQGNSA come from the germline V gene. The CDR3 loop spans 16 amino acids. Full variable domain (missing parts from reference TRBV7-2 and TRBJ2-1): GAGVSQSPSNKVTEKGKDVELRCDPISGHTALYWYRQSLGQGLEFLIYFQGNSAPDKSGLPSDRFSAERTGGSVSTLTIQRTQQEDSAVYLCASSYLAGVSYNEQFFGPGTRLTVL.

The table lists this clonotype with a few counts. The chain couples TRBV28 to TRBJ2-1; tentatively, D is TRBD1 (7 bases). This CDR3 region has 15 residues. Trimming took off 6 bases at V and 5 bases at J, with 17 bases between the two ends. CDR1 is MDHEN and CDR2 is SYDVKM in the germline V gene. The CDR3, as DNA: TGTGCCAGCAGCTGGAGGGGACAGAAACACAATGAGCAGTTCTTC. Amino acids: CASSWRGQKHNEQFF.

Turning to this clonotype: It may be a read error: a sequence one base away is much more abundant. This rearrangement joins TRBV10-3 to TRBJ2-1; TRBD2 matches at 9 bases. J lost 6 bases, V lost 0 bases, and 3 bases had no gene match. The CDR3 is made up of 15 amino acids. CDR1 ENHRY and CDR2 SYGVKD come from the germline V gene. The CDR3 loop is CAISESPSGANEQFF. CDR3 DNA sequence: TGTGCCATCAGTGAGTCGCCTAGCGGGGCCAATGAGCAGTTCTTC.

This clonotype was detected only a few times. The chain is built from TRBV5-1 and TRBJ2-3; D is uncertain. There are 13 residues in the CDR3. CDR1 is SGHRS, CDR2 YFSETQ, per germline. V lost 3 bases to trimming and J lost 6 bases, with 11 bases between them. CDR3 sequence: CASSSQTTDTQYF. The CDR3, as DNA: TGCGCCAGCAGCTCTCAGACAACCGATACGCAGTATTTT.

This clonotype has only a few counts. The chain joins TRBV6-5 to TRBJ2-7; D unresolved. V shed 6 bases and J shed 4 bases, with 16 bases lying between them. CDR1 is MNHEY, CDR2 SVGAGI, per germline. The CDR3 contains 14 residues. The CDR3 DNA reads as TGTGCCAGCAGCCGAGCCCCTTACAGATACGAGCAGTACTTC. Translating gives CASSRAPYRYEQYF.

J is TRBJ2-2 and V is TRBV29-1; 14 bases match TRBD2. The germline V gene encodes CDR1 SQVTM and CDR2 ANQGSEA. The CDR3 is made up of 15 amino acids. The ends lost 7 bases at V and 6 bases at J; junction bases unmatched: 7. CDR3: CSARLAGGPSGELFF. Here the CDR3 DNA reads TGCAGCGCCCGACTAGCGGGAGGGCCATCCGGGGAGCTGTTTTTT.